This TCR beta chain emerged from a study of graft-versus-host responses after intestinal transplantation. General study points: Recipient marrow harbored GvH clones, some of which surfaced first in ileum or blood.

This clone showed up just once. Its antigen is as yet unknown. One end of the junction varies from germline; a read error may be responsible. The CDR3 runs to 11 residues. Germline CDR1 and CDR2: MNHNS and SASEGT. Libraries were prepared by immunoSEQ multiplex PCR; TCRdb keeps only in-frame clonotypes and omits some of them. This sample carries some 27,000 clones, 90% to 95% of them seen once, and the ten largest clones take roughly 0.89%. The TCR was taken from a human patient who received an intestinal transplant, so some T cells may come from the graft donor. The chain employs TRBV6-1 and TRBJ1-4; 8 bases line up with TRBD1. The source was PBMCs, collected roughly 29 days after intestinal transplant. CDR3 loop: CASRWGQDLVF. The CDR3, as DNA: TGTGCCAGCAGGTGGGGACAGGACCTCGTTTTT.